The clone carrying this TCR beta chain has only a few counts. Its specificity is unknown. TCRdb reprocessed the reads with MiXCR, giving one entry per CDR3 protein. The sample includes about 740,000 distinct CDR3 sequences, about a third seen only once; the top ten take 2.5% to 3%. This specimen belongs to a study of T cell repertoires in cytomegalovirus infection. The overall study: Public TCR beta signatures provided an indication of both CMV infection and a matching HLA type. The study's findings and limits: People with CMV and the relevant HLA were identified by cumulative public TCR beta family frequency. The response measured ex vivo was dominated by TCR beta clonotypes (HLA-C-restricted and CMV-specific).

Per the germline V gene, CDR1 is MNHEY and CDR2 is SVGAGI. V lost 7 bases to trimming and J lost 1 base, with 16 bases between them. This CDR3 contains 15 residues. The J gene is TRBJ1-1, the V gene TRBV6-5, with D possibly being TRBD1 (6 bases). Sequences were obtained from PBMCs. The receptor's source is a human donor in good health (CMV status not recorded). Some clones in this sample may be carry-over from other donors' samples. The CDR3 DNA reads as TGTGCCAGCACCAAGGCGGGGGCGGGGAACACTGAAGCTTTCTTT. Protein sequence: CASTKAGAGNTEAFF.